The sample holds a few counts of the clone carrying this T cell receptor beta chain. This specimen comes from a study of CD8+CD57+ T cells in acquired aplastic anemia. Per germline, CDR1 MNHEY and CDR2 SVGEGT. CDR3 length equals 17 residues. Losses at the gene ends were 5 bases for V and 2 bases for J; bases not matched to a gene: 7. Both TCR beta VDJ combination and CDR3 sequence profiling were carried out. Genomic DNA was the template for this profiling. One entry per CDR3 protein results from TCRdb running MiXCR on the reads. The table lists fewer than 150,000 distinct CDR3 sequences, roughly 50% of them singletons.

The sample consisted of sorted CD4+, CD8+, or CD8+CD57+ T cells (not recorded which) from PBMCs. The sequence derives from a human donor in good health, serving as a control. The V call is TRBV6-2 or TRBV6-3, the J call TRBJ1-5, with 12 bases aligning to TRBD1. CDR3 nucleotide sequence: TGTGCCAGCAGTCCGGGACAGGGGGCGCGGGGCAATCAGCCCCAGCATTTT. Its protein is CASSPGQGARGNQPQHF.